This T cell receptor beta chain was documented in a study of T cells expressing NK-cell markers (dated by TCRdb to 2020 to 2022). Regarding the research as a whole: About eight donors provided sorted CD3+CD56+NKG2C+, CD3+CD56+NKG2C- and CD3+CD56-NKG2C+ T-cell subsets, whose TCR beta-chain repertoires were profiled. Of the eight sequenced donors, seven were found to be HCMV-seropositive and one was found to be HCMV-seronegative. Randomly selected healthy volunteers, three men and five women, were used as the eight sequenced donors. The libraries were sequenced on Illumina HiSeq 2000/2500, MiSeq or NextSeq, producing 2 x 150 bp reads. General study outcomes and caveats: Those dominant clonotypes were again the most abundant among CD3+CD56-NKG2C+ cells in a few donors, at about 25-60.1%. It remained unclear whether the expanded NKG2C-expressing T cell clones were specific for HCMV antigens. For six donors, the dominant CD3+CD56+NKG2C+ clonotypes were among the top 10 CD8+ clonotypes and accounted for roughly 1.0-8% of CD8+ T cells.

Sequencing took place on an Illumina HiSeq 2000. The TCR beta cDNA libraries were made using 5'RACE template switching, a step that added both a universal primer site and unique molecular identifiers. Priming for cDNA synthesis came from the TCR beta constant segment, and two successive PCR amplification steps followed. The original methods were these. MIGEC was used to demultiplex reads and group the reads by UMI, and MiTCR was used to assemble and quantify clonotypes. To exclude erroneous sequences, any TCR cDNA sequence not supported by at least two reads was discarded. The tcR package was used for downstream repertoire analysis, and clonotypes were matched between fractions using CDR3 nucleotide sequence together with V segment. VDJmatch was used to annotate antigen specificity against VDJdb, with one amino acid substitution in CDR3 permitted. After TCRdb reprocessed the reads, each CDR3 protein sequence was kept as one row, without DNA. These V and J calls originate from TCRdb's pipeline instead of the authors' own analysis. The sample's clone listing holds 200,000 to 300,000 distinct CDR3 sequences. Jointly, the top ten make up 0.39% of the sample.

HCMV serostatus was determined by detecting HCMV-specific IgG in serum with a commercial ELISA kit. Peripheral blood mononuclear cells were isolated from blood by Ficoll density gradient centrifugation. Turning to this clonotype: The antigen it recognizes is unknown.

The CDR3, from cysteine to phenylalanine, totals 17 residues. No coding sequence is recorded. CDR1 is given as DFQATT and CDR2 as SNEGSKA, both from the germline V gene (reference sequence). The TCR was taken from a man aged 18-30 years in good health. Donor details come from another sample of the same person, matched by shared clones. The sequenced sample was blood T cells: a sorted CD56 or NKG2C T cell subset, CD4+ or CD8+ T cells, or bulk PBMC T cells (not recorded which). The V and J segments used are TRBV20-1 and TRBJ2-1; absent DNA, TCRdb's TRBD1 call cannot be checked. This receptor has the CDR3 CSARGPGFGLTSDEQFF.